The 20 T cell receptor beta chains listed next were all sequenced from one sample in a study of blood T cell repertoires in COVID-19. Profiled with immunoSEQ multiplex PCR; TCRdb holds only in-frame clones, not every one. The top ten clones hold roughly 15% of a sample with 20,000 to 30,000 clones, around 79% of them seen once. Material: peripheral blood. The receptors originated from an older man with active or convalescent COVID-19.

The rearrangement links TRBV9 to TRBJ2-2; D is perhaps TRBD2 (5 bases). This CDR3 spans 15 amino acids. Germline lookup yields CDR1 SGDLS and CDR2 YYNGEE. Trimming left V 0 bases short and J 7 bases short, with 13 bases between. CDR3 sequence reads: CASSVGGLVIGELFF. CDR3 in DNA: TGTGCCAGCAGCGTAGGAGGGCTGGTTATCGGGGAGCTGTTTTTT.

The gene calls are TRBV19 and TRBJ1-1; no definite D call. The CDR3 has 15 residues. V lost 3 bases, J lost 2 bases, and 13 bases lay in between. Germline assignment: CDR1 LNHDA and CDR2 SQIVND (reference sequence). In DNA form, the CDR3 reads TGTGCCAGTAGTATTTGGCCCGGGGTTAACACTGAAGCTTTCTTT. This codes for CASSIWPGVNTEAFF.

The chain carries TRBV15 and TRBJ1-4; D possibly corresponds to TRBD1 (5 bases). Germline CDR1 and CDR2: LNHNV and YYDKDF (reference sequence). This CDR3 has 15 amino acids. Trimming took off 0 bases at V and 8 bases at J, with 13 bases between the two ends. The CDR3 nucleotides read TGTGCCACCAGCAGAGATCTGGGGGGTGGAGAAAAACTGTTTTTT. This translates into CATSRDLGGGEKLFF.

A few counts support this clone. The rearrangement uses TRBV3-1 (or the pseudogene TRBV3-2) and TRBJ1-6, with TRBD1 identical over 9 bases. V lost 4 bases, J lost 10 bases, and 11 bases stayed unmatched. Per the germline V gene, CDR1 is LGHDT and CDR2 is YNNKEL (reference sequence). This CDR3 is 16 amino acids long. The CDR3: CASSPRDRASTSPLHF. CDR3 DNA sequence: TGTGCCAGCAGCCCGCGGGACAGGGCTTCCACCTCACCCCTCCACTTT.

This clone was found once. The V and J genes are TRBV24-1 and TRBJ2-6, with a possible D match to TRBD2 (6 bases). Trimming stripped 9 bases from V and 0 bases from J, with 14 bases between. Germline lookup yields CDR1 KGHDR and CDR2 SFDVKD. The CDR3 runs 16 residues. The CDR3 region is CATAGGSYSGANVLTF. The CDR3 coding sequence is TGTGCCACCGCTGGGGGGTCTTACTCTGGGGCCAACGTCCTGACTTTC.

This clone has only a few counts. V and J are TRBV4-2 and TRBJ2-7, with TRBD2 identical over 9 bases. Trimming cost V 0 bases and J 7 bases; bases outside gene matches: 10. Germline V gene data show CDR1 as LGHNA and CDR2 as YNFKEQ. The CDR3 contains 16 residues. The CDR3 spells CASSQEPSGAQGEQYF. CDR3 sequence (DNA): TGTGCCAGCAGCCAAGAGCCTAGCGGGGCACAGGGGGAGCAGTACTTC.

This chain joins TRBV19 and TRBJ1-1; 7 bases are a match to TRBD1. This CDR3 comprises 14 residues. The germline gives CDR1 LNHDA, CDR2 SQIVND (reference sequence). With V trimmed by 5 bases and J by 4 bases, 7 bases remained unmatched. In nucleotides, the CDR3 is TGTGCCAGTAGTCCCCCGACAGGGAGCACTGAAGCTTTCTTT. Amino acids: CASSPPTGSTEAFF.

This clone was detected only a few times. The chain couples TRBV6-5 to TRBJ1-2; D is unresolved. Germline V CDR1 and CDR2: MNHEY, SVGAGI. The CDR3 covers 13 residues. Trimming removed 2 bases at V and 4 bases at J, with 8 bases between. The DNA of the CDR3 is TGTGCCAGCAGTTACGGTCACAGCTATGGCTACACCTTC. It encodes CASSYGHSYGYTF.

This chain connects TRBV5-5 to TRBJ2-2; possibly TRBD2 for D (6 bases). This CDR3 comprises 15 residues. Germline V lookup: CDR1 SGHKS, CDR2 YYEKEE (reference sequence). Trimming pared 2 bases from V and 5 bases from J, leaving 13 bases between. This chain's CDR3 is CASSFRDGRTGELFF. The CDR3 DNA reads TGTGCCAGCAGCTTTAGGGATGGGAGGACCGGGGAGCTGTTTTTT.

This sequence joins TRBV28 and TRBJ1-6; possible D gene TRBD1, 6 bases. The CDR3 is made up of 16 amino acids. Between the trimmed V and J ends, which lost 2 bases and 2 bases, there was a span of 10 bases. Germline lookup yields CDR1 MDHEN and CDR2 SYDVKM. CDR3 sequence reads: CASSLVGGPYNSPLHF. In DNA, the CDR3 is TGTGCCAGCAGTTTAGTAGGGGGACCCTATAATTCACCCCTCCACTTT.

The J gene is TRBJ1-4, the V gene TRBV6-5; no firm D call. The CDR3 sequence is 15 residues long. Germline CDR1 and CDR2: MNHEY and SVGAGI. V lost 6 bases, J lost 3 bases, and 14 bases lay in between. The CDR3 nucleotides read TGTGCCAGCAGGCCCGAAGGTCGGGCTAATGAAAAACTGTTTTTT. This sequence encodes CASRPEGRANEKLFF.

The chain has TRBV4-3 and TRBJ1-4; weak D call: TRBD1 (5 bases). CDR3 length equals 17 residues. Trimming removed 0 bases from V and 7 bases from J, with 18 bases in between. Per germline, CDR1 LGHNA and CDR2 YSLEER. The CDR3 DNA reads TGCGCCAGCAGCCAAGATCAGGGAACAACCGGTGGTGAAAAACTGTTTTTT. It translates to CASSQDQGTTGGEKLFF.

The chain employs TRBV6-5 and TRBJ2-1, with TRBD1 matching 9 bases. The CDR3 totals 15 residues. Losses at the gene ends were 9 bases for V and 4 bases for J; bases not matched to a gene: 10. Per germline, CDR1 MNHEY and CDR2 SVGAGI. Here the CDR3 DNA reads TGTGCCAGTGAGTCGGGGACAGGGACATACAATGAGCAGTTCTTC. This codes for CASESGTGTYNEQFF.

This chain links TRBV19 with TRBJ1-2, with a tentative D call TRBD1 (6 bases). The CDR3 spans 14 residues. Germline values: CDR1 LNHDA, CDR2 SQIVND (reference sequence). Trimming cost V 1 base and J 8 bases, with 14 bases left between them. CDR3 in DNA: TGTGCCAGTAGTATAGGGGGACAACTGGGAGGCTACACCTTC. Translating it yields CASSIGGQLGGYTF.

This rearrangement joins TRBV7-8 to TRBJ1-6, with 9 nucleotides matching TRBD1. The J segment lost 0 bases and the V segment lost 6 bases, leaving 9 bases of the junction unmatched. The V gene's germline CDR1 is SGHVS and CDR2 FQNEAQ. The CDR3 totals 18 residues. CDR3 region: CASSSTGTGSSYNSPLHF. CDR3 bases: TGTGCCAGCAGTAGTACCGGGACAGGGAGCTCCTATAATTCACCCCTCCACTTT.

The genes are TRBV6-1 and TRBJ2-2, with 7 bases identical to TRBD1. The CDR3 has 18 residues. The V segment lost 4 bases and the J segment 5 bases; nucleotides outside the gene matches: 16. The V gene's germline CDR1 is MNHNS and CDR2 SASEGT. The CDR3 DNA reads TGTGCCAGCAGTGTGAACCCTTTCAAGACAGGGAGTACCGGGGAGCTGTTTTTT. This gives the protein CASSVNPFKTGSTGELFF.

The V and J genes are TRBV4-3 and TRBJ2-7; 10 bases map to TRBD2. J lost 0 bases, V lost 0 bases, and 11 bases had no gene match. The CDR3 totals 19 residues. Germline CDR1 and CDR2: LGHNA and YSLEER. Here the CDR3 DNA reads TGCGCCAGCAGCCAAGATCTATTAGCGGGGGGTACTATCTCCTACGAGCAGTACTTC. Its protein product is CASSQDLLAGGTISYEQYF.

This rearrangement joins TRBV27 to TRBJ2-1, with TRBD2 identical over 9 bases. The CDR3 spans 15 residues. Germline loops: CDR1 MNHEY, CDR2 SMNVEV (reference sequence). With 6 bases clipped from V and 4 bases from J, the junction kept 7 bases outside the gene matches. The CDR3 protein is CASSPGTSIYNEQFF. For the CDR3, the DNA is TGTGCCAGCAGCCCCGGGACTAGCATATACAATGAGCAGTTCTTC.

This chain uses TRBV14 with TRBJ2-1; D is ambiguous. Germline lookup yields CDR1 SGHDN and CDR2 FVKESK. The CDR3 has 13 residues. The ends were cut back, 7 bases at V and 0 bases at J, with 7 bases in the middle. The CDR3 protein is CASTKSSYNEQFF. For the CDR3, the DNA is TGTGCCAGCACGAAGAGCTCCTACAATGAGCAGTTCTTC.

CDR3 DNA sequence: TGTGCCACCAGTGATCCCAGGGTCGGGCAGACCCAGTACTTC. Translating gives CATSDPRVGQTQYF. V usage is TRBV24-1 and J usage is TRBJ2-5, with a possible D match to TRBD1 (5 bases). V was shortened by 3 bases and J by 6 bases, with 13 bases between the two germline ends. CDR1 is KGHDR, CDR2 SFDVKD, per germline. The CDR3 consists of 14 residues.